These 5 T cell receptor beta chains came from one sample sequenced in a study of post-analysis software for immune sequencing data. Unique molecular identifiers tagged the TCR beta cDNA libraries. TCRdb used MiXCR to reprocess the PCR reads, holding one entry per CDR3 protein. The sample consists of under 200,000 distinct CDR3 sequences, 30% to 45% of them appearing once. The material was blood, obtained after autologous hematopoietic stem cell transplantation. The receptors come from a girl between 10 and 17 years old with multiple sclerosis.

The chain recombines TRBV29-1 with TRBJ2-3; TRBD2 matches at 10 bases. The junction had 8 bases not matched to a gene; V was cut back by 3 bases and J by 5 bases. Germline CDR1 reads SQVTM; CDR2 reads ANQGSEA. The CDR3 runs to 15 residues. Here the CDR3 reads CSVDSSGRAGDTQYF. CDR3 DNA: TGCAGCGTTGATTCCAGCGGGAGGGCAGGAGATACGCAGTATTTT.

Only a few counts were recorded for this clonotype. In DNA, the CDR3 is TGTGCCAGCAGAGCCTCTGGGGCCAACGTCCTGACTTTC. Translating it yields CASRASGANVLTF. V gene TRBV6-5 combines with J gene TRBJ2-6; D is ambiguous. The CDR3 runs 13 residues. V was pared by 6 bases and J by 0 bases, with 3 bases between. The germline V gene encodes CDR1 MNHEY and CDR2 SVGAGI.

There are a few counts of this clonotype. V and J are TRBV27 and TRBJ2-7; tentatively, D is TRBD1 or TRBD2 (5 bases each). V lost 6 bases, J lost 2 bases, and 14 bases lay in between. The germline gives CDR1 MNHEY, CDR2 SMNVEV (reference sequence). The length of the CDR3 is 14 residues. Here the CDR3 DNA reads TGTGCCAGCAGGATGGCTGGGACCGCCTACGAGCAGTACTTC. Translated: CASRMAGTAYEQYF.

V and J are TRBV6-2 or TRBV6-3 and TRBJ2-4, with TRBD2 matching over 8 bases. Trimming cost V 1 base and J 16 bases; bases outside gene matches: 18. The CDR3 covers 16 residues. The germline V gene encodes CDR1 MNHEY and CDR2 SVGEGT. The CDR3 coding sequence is TGTGCCAGCAGTTACTTTCTGCGGGAGGCCAACACCATCAACTACTTC. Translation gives CASSYFLREANTINYF.

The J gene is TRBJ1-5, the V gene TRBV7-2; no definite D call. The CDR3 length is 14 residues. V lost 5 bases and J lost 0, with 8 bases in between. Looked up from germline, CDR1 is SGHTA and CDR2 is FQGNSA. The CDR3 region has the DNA TGTGCCAGCAGCCCCGGGTCTAGCAATCAGCCCCAGCATTTT. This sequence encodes CASSPGSSNQPQHF.